The subject of this entry is one TCR beta chain. The antigen remains undetermined. Compared with germline, one end of the junction differs, possibly owing to a read error. RNA was extracted from bulk tissue without any cell sorting. Chemotherapy-naive patients with new lung cancer underwent thoracic surgery in China, August–late 2014. Three rounds of nested PCR, following a modified ARM-PCR protocol, produced the TCRbeta library. TCRdb used MiXCR to reprocess the multiplex PCR reads, holding one entry per CDR3 protein. The sample has about 200,000 distinct CDR3 sequences, 60% to 75% seen once. The entry originates in a study of tumor and adjacent non-tumor tissue in lung cancer. Study at large: Patients were aged roughly 30 to 76, 10 men and about 5 women, stage I to III. Study-wide results and limits: Normal lung showed higher cumulative top 100 clone frequency than tumor. Tumor tissue had significantly higher TCR diversity than normal lung.

The germline V gene has CDR1 MNHEY and CDR2 SVGAGI. This CDR3 comprises 15 residues. The chain has TRBV6-5 and TRBJ2-6, with D hard to call. Material for sequencing was lung tumor tissue. This TCR derives from a man aged 55 to 70 with non-small cell lung cancer. The CDR3 region is CASSYFGSGANILTF. The DNA for the CDR3 is TGTGCCAGCAGTTACTTCGGCTCTGGAGCCAACATCCTGACTTTC.